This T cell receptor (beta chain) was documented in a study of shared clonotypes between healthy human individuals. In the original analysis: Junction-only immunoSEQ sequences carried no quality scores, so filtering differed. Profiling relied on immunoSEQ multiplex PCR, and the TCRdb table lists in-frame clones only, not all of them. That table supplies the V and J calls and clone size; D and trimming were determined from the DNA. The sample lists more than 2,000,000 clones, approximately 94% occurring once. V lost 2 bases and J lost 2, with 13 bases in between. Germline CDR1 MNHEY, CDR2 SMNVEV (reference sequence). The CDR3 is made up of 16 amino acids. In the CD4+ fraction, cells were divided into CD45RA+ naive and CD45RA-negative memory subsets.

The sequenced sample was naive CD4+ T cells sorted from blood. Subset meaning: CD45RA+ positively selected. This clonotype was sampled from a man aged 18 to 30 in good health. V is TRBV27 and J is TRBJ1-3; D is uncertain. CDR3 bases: TGTGCCAGCAGTTTAAGGGCCAGCACCACTGGAAACACCATATATTTT. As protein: CASSLRASTTGNTIYF.